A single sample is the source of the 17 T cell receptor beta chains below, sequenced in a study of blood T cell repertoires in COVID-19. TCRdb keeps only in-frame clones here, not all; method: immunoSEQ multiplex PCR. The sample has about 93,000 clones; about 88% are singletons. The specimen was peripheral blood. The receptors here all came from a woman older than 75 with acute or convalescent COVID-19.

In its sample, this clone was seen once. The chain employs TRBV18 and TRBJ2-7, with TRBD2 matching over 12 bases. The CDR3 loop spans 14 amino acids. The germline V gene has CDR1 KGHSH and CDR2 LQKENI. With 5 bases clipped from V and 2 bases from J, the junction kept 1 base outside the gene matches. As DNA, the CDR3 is TGTGCCAGCTCAGGACTAGCGGGGCCCTACGAGCAGTACTTC. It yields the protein CASSGLAGPYEQYF.

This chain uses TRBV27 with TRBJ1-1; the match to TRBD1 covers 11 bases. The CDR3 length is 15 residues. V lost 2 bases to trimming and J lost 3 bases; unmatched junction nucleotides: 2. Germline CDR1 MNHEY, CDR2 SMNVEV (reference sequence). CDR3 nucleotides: TGTGCCAGCAGTTTACGGGACAGGGGGGACACTGAAGCTTTCTTT. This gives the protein CASSLRDRGDTEAFF.

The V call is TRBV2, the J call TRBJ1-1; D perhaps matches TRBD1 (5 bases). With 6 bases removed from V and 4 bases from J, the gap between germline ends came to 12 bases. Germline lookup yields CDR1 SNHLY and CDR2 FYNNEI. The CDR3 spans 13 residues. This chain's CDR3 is CASSDSLPTEAFF. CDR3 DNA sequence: TGTGCCAGCAGCGACAGTCTTCCCACTGAAGCTTTCTTT. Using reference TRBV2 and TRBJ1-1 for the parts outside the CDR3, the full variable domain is EPEVTQTPSHQVTQMGQEVILRCVPISNHLYFYWYRQILGQKVEFLVSFYNNEISEKSEIFDDQFSVERPDGSNFTLKIRSTKLEDSAMYFCASSDSLPTEAFFGQGTRLTVV.

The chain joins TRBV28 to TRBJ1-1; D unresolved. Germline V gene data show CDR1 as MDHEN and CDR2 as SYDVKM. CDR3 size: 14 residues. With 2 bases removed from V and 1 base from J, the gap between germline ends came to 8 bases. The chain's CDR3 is CASSLPGRNTEAFF. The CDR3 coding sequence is TGTGCCAGCAGTTTACCCGGGAGGAACACTGAAGCTTTCTTT. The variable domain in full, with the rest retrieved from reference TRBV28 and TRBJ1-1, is DVKVTQSSRYLVKRTGEKVFLECVQDMDHENMFWYRQDPGLGLRLIYFSYDVKMKEKGDIPEGYSVSREKKERFSLILESASTNQTSMYLCASSLPGRNTEAFFGQGTRLTVV.

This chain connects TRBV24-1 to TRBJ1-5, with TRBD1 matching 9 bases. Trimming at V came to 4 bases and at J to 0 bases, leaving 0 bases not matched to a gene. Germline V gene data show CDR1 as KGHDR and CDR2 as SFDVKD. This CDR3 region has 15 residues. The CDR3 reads CATSETGGSNQPQHF. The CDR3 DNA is TGTGCCACCAGTGAGACAGGGGGTAGCAATCAGCCCCAGCATTTT.

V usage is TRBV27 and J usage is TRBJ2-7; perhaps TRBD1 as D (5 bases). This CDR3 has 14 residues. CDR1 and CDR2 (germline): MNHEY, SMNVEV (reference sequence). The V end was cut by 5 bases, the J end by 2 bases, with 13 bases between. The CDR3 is CASSRAGSTYEQYF. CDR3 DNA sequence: TGTGCCAGCAGTCGGGCAGGGTCCACCTACGAGCAGTACTTC.

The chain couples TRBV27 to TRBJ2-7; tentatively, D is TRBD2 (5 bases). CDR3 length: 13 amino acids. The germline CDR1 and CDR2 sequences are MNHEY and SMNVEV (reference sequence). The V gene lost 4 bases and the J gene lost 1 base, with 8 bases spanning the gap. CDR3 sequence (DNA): TGTGCCAGCAGTTCCCGGGGTTCCTACGAGCAGTACTTC. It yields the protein CASSSRGSYEQYF.

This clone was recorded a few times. The chain's CDR3 is CASSQGGTRGTNGNTIYF. The CDR3 coding sequence is TGCGCCAGCAGCCAAGGAGGCACGCGGGGCACCAATGGAAACACCATATATTTT. This chain connects TRBV4-1 to TRBJ1-3, with TRBD1 as a possible D gene (5 bases). V was shortened by 1 base and J by 3 bases, with 19 bases between the two germline ends. This CDR3 is built from 18 residues. CDR1 MGHRA and CDR2 YSYEKL come from the germline V gene.

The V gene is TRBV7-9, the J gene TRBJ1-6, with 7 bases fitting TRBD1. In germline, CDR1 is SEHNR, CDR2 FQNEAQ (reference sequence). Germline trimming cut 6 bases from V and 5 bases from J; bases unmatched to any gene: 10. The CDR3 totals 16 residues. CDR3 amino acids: CASRNARTGDNSPLHF. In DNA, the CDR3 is TGTGCCAGCAGAAACGCACGGACAGGTGATAATTCACCCCTCCACTTT.

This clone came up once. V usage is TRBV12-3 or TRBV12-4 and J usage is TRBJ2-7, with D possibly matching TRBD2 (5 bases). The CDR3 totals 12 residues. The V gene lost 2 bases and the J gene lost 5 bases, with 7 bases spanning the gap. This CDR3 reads CASSLFGDEQYF. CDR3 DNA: TGTGCCAGCAGTTTATTCGGGGACGAGCAGTACTTC.

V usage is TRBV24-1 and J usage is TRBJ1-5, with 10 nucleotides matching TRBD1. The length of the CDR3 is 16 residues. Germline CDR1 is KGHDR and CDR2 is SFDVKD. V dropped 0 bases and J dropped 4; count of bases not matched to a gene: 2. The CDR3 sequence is CATSDLQGQGNQPQHF. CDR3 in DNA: TGTGCCACCAGTGATTTGCAGGGACAGGGGAATCAGCCCCAGCATTTT.

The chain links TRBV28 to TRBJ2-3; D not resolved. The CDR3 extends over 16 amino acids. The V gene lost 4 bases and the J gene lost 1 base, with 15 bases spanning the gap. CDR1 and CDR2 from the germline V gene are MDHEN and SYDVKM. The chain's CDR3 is CASSSRFDWGTDTQYF. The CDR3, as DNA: TGTGCCAGCAGTTCCAGGTTTGATTGGGGCACAGATACGCAGTATTTT.

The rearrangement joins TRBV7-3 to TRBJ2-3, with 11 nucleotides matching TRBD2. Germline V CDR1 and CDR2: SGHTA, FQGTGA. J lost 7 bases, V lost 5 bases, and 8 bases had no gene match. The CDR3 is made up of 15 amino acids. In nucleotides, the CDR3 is TGTGCCAGCAGCCTTAGCGGGGGGGCAAGGAATACGCAGTATTTT. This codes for CASSLSGGARNTQYF.

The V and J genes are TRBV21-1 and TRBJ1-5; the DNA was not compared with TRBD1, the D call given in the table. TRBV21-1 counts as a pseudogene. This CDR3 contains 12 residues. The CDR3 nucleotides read TGTGCCACCAGACAGGGCGGTCAGCCCCAGCATTTT. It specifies CATRQGGQPQHF.

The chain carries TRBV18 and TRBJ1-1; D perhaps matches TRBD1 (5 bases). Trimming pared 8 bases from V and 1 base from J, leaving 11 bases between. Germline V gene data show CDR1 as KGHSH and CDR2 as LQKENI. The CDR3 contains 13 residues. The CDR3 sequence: CASLSTGNTEAFF. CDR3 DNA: TGTGCCAGCCTTTCCACAGGGAACACTGAAGCTTTCTTT.

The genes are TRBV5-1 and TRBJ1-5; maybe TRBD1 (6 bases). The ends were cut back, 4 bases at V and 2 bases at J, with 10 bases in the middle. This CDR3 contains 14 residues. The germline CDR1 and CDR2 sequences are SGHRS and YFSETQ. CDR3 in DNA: TGCGCCAGCAGCCCCAGGGGTGGCAATCAGCCCCAGCATTTT. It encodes CASSPRGGNQPQHF.

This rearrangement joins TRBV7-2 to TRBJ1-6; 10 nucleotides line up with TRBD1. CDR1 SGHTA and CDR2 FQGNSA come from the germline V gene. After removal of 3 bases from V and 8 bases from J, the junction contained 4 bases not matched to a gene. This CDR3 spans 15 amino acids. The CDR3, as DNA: TGTGCCAGCAGCTTGGACAGGGGGAGTGATTCACCCCTCCACTTT. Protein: CASSLDRGSDSPLHF. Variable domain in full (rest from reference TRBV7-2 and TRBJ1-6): GAGVSQSPSNKVTEKGKDVELRCDPISGHTALYWYRQSLGQGLEFLIYFQGNSAPDKSGLPSDRFSAERTGGSVSTLTIQRTQQEDSAVYLCASSLDRGSDSPLHFGNGTRLTVT.